This TCR beta chain was identified during a study of blood T cells in healthy people across ages. Across the study: Template switching caught about one barcoded beta molecule for each two T cells.

Next came a second PCR, run for roughly 6 to 11 cycles, which used a sample-barcoded 5' primer along with a J-beta primer mix. Each cDNA molecule was tagged by a template-switch adaptor that had 12 random nucleotides. TCRdb itself ran the 5' RACE reads through MiXCR, one entry per CDR3 protein. The sample contains about 670,000 distinct CDR3 sequences, 40% to 65% of which appear only once. On this clonotype: The antigen remains undetermined.

The CDR3 consists of 16 residues. The germline V gene has CDR1 SGDLS and CDR2 YYNGEE. The ends lost 1 base at V and 6 bases at J; junction bases unmatched: 9. General observations from the study: Aged donors had fewer naive CD4+ cells and lower diversity than long-lived donors.

Sequenced: blood. The genes are TRBV9 and TRBJ1-2; 10 positions match TRBD1. This receptor was obtained from a woman aged 80 or over in good health. DNA for the CDR3: TGTGCCAGCAGCGTAAAAGTGGACAGGGGGATGGATGGCTACACCTTC. The encoded protein is CASSVKVDRGMDGYTF. The full variable domain, completed using reference TRBV9 and TRBJ1-2, is DSGVTQTPKHLITATGQRVTLRCSPRSGDLSVYWYQQSLDQGLQFLIQYYNGEERAKGNILERFSAQQFPDLHSELNLSSLELGDSALYFCASSVKVDRGMDGYTFGSGTRLTVV.